This TCR beta chain was captured in a study of blood T cell repertoires in COVID-19. Overall study: Sources were T cells, B-cell-depleted T cells, or PBMCs; the material itself was cDNA or gDNA.

Original data processing: Reference gene primer amplification gave estimated nucleated cell counts. Sequencing used immunoSEQ multiplex PCR; TCRdb keeps in-frame clones, though not all of them. That table supplies the V and J calls and clone size; D and trimming were determined from the DNA. The sample includes about 53,000 clones, about 91% seen only once; the top ten take approximately 4.9%. Germline values: CDR1 SGDLS, CDR2 YYNGEE. This CDR3 is built from 13 residues. Trimming removed 4 bases at V and 10 bases at J, with 12 bases between. The genes are TRBV9 and TRBJ1-6; D is unresolved. The TCR comes from a man aged 60-69 years with active COVID-19. The sequenced material came from peripheral blood. This chain's CDR3 is CASSPEMESPLHF. CDR3 coding DNA: TGTGCCAGCAGCCCGGAAATGGAGTCACCCCTCCACTTT. The variable domain in full, with the rest retrieved from reference TRBV9 and TRBJ1-6, is DSGVTQTPKHLITATGQRVTLRCSPRSGDLSVYWYQQSLDQGLQFLIQYYNGEERAKGNILERFSAQQFPDLHSELNLSSLELGDSALYFCASSPEMESPLHFGNGTRLTVT.